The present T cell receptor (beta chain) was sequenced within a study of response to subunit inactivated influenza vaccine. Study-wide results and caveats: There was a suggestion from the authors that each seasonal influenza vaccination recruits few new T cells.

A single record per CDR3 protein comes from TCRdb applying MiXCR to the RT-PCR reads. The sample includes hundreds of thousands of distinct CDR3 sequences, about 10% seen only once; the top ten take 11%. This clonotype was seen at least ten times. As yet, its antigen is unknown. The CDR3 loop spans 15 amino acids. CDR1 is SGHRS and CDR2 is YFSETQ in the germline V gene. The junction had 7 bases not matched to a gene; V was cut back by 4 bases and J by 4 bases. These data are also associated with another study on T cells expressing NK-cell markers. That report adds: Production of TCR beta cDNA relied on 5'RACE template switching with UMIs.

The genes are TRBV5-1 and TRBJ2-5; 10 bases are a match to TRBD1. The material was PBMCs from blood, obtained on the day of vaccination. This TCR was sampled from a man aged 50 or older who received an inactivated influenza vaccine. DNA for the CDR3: TGCGCCAGCAGCATCTCCGGGACAGGGGTAGAGACCCAGTACTTC. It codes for CASSISGTGVETQYF.